The next 26 T cell receptor beta chains were all read from a single sample in a study of blood T cell repertoires in COVID-19 (dated by TCRdb to about 2020). The library relied on the immunoSEQ multiplex PCR assay. Held by TCRdb, this immuneACCESS table contains in-frame sequences only and omits some clones. Under half of the omission traces to an unresolved V gene where checked; the cause of the rest is unknown. The sample table contains 250,000 to 300,000 clones; only one count was recorded for over 75% of them. The ten largest clones represent 1.5% to 2% of the sample. The sample consisted of PBMCs or T cells enriched from blood (not recorded which). The receptors shown here come from a woman in her fifties or sixties who had recovered from COVID-19.

This sequence joins TRBV21-1 and TRBJ2-1; the table's D call of TRBD1 was not tested on the DNA. TRBV21-1 constitutes a pseudogene. The CDR3 totals 15 residues. The CDR3 coding sequence is TGTGCCAGCAGCAAGTCTCAGGGTTCCTACAATGAGCAGTTCTTC. It codes for CASSKSQGSYNEQFF.

The chain carries TRBV29-1 and TRBJ2-1; 15 bases map to TRBD2. Germline trimming cut 6 bases from V and 5 bases from J; bases unmatched to any gene: 11. The germline V gene has CDR1 SQVTM and CDR2 ANQGSEA. The CDR3 runs 17 residues. The CDR3, as DNA: TGCAGCGTCGCGGGACTAGCGGGAGGCCTCCTAAACAATGAGCAGTTCTTC. This sequence encodes CSVAGLAGGLLNNEQFF.

Only a few counts were recorded for this clone. The rearrangement uses TRBV12-3 or TRBV12-4 and TRBJ1-2; 8 nucleotides agree with TRBD1. The CDR3 loop spans 13 amino acids. The V segment lost 8 bases and the J segment 4 bases; nucleotides outside the gene matches: 6. The CDR3 spells CASARGRSYGYTF. The CDR3 coding sequence is TGTGCCAGCGCCAGGGGGCGCAGCTATGGCTACACCTTC.

This clone showed up just a few times. The V gene is TRBV11-2, the J gene TRBJ1-5; D is unresolved. V shed 2 bases and J shed 6 bases, with 5 bases lying between them. Germline CDR1 reads SGHAT; CDR2 reads FQNNGV. The CDR3 is 12 residues long. This CDR3 reads CASSLNGQPQHF. CDR3 nucleotides: TGTGCCAGCAGCTTAAACGGTCAGCCCCAGCATTTT.

V is TRBV7-3 and J is TRBJ2-1; 7 nucleotides align to TRBD1. Germline V gene lookup returns CDR1 SGHTA and CDR2 FQGTGA. V lost 0 bases, J lost 7 bases, and 9 bases stayed unmatched. The CDR3 runs to 16 residues. The CDR3 DNA sequence: TGTGCCAGCAGCTTAACAGCCGGGACAGTGGTGAATGAGCAGTTCTTC. This translates into CASSLTAGTVVNEQFF.

The chain joins TRBV7-8 to TRBJ2-1; 10 positions agree with TRBD2. This CDR3 region has 17 residues. Germline CDR1 and CDR2: SGHVS and FQNEAQ. The trim removed 6 bases at V and 2 bases at J, leaving 10 bases unmatched. CDR3 region: CASSLGSGLAAYNEQFF. DNA of the CDR3: TGTGCCAGCAGTCTAGGTTCTGGACTAGCGGCCTACAATGAGCAGTTCTTC.

This chain joins TRBV5-1 and TRBJ1-1, with D possibly TRBD1 on 5 matching bases. V lost 0 bases and J 4 bases, leaving 7 bases between the germline ends. Germline lookup yields CDR1 SGHRS and CDR2 YFSETQ. CDR3 length: 13 amino acids. In nucleotides, the CDR3 is TGCGCCAGCAGCTTGGAAGGGGCCACTGAAGCTTTCTTT. Its translation is CASSLEGATEAFF.

The chain recombines TRBV10-3 with TRBJ2-7, with D unresolved. CDR1 is ENHRY and CDR2 is SYGVKD in the germline V gene. The CDR3 totals 15 residues. The ends were cut back, 6 bases at V and 0 bases at J, with 15 bases in the middle. The DNA of the CDR3 is TGTGCCATCAGCGTAGACACCGGAATCTCCTACGAGCAGTACTTC. It specifies CAISVDTGISYEQYF.

This chain connects TRBV27 to TRBJ1-1, with TRBD1 matching 7 bases. The CDR3 is made up of 17 amino acids. CDR1 MNHEY and CDR2 SMNVEV come from the germline V gene (reference sequence). V lost 5 bases, J lost 6 bases, and 18 bases stayed unmatched. For the CDR3, the DNA is TGTGCCAGCAGTCCTGGAAGTCTGAGGGGGCGCGGGTCTGAAGCTTTCTTT. The encoded protein is CASSPGSLRGRGSEAFF.

This chain uses TRBV10-3 with TRBJ2-5, with 11 bases that match TRBD2. J gave up 4 bases and V 7 bases, and 8 bases lay outside the gene matches. The CDR3 spans 15 residues. The V gene's germline CDR1 is ENHRY and CDR2 SYGVKD. The CDR3 region has the DNA TGTGCCATCAAAGTGCTAGCGGGAGGTTCAGAGACCCAGTACTTC. It codes for CAIKVLAGGSETQYF.

The chain links TRBV3-1 (or the pseudogene TRBV3-2) to TRBJ2-5; D unclear. Germline CDR1 and CDR2: LGHDT and YNNKEL (reference sequence). CDR3 length: 14 amino acids. Trimming removed 0 bases at V and 1 base at J, with 6 bases between. This CDR3 reads CASSQDTVQETQYF. As DNA, the CDR3 is TGTGCCAGCAGCCAAGATACAGTCCAAGAGACCCAGTACTTC.

This clone was observed a few times. The chain uses TRBV3-1 (or the pseudogene TRBV3-2) and TRBJ2-7; 7 bases align to TRBD2. Germline loops: CDR1 LGHDT, CDR2 YNNKEL (reference sequence). The CDR3 totals 15 residues. Trimming cost V 0 bases and J 4 bases; bases outside gene matches: 6. The CDR3 bases are TGTGCCAGCAGCCAAGAGGGGGAGGGTGGTTACGAGCAGTACTTC. Amino acids: CASSQEGEGGYEQYF.

The chain links TRBV28 to TRBJ2-1; TRBD2 matches 13 bases. The junction had 13 bases not matched to a gene; V was cut back by 5 bases and J by 0 bases. CDR3 length: 20 residues. CDR1 is MDHEN and CDR2 is SYDVKM in the germline V gene. The CDR3 here is CASSPSRGTSGAYSYNEQFF. The CDR3 coding sequence is TGTGCCAGCAGTCCATCCCGCGGGACTAGCGGGGCTTACTCCTACAATGAGCAGTTCTTC.

The V call is TRBV5-1, the J call TRBJ2-1; TRBD1 aligns across 7 bases. With 4 bases clipped from V and 3 bases from J, the junction kept 7 bases outside the gene matches. The length of the CDR3 is 15 residues. CDR1 and CDR2 from the germline V gene are SGHRS and YFSETQ. The CDR3 here is CASSPPDRVYNEQFF. The CDR3 DNA reads TGCGCCAGCAGCCCCCCTGACAGGGTCTACAATGAGCAGTTCTTC.

This rearrangement joins TRBV7-2 to TRBJ1-3; D not resolved. Trimming stripped 2 bases from V and 10 bases from J, with 18 bases between. The CDR3 has 15 residues. Germline V gene lookup returns CDR1 SGHTA and CDR2 FQGNSA. The CDR3 DNA sequence: TGTGCCAGCAGCTTAATGGTCGGCGTCGGAGAGACCATATATTTT. Translating gives CASSLMVGVGETIYF. The full variable domain, in which reference TRBV7-2 and TRBJ1-3 provide the parts outside the CDR3, is GAGVSQSPSNKVTEKGKDVELRCDPISGHTALYWYRQSLGQGLEFLIYFQGNSAPDKSGLPSDRFSAERTGGSVSTLTIQRTQQEDSAVYLCASSLMVGVGETIYFGEGSWLTVV.

The chain has TRBV9 and TRBJ1-4; D unclear. The CDR3 sequence is 15 residues long. V gave up 1 base and J gave up 5 bases, with 12 bases separating them. Germline CDR1 and CDR2: SGDLS and YYNGEE. CDR3 residues: CASSVTSLTNEKLFF. The CDR3 coding sequence is TGTGCCAGCAGCGTAACGAGCTTGACAAATGAAAAACTGTTTTTT.

The rearrangement uses TRBV27 and TRBJ1-6, with D maybe TRBD1 (6 bases). The V end lost 6 bases, the J end lost 6 bases, and 18 bases lay between the germline ends. CDR1 is MNHEY and CDR2 is SMNVEV in the germline V gene (reference sequence). This CDR3 is 16 amino acids long. The CDR3 sequence is CASSPNRAGVNSPLHF. CDR3 in DNA: TGTGCCAGCAGCCCAAACAGGGCAGGGGTTAATTCACCCCTCCACTTT.

The table lists this clone with a count of one. V is TRBV27 and J is TRBJ2-1, with D maybe TRBD2 (6 bases). Deletions cut 5 bases from V and 0 bases from J, with 14 bases between. CDR1 and CDR2 from the germline V gene are MNHEY and SMNVEV (reference sequence). The CDR3 consists of 16 residues. Here the CDR3 reads CASSPIAESSYNEQFF. The CDR3 nucleotides read TGTGCCAGCAGTCCCATAGCGGAATCCTCCTACAATGAGCAGTTCTTC.

The gene calls are TRBV19 and TRBJ2-1; 7 bases line up with TRBD2. The length of the CDR3 is 13 residues. From germline, CDR1 is LNHDA and CDR2 SQIVND (reference sequence). V lost 7 bases to trimming and J lost 8 bases; unmatched junction nucleotides: 8. CDR3 nucleotide sequence: TGTGCCAGTACCTTTGGGGGGGAGGATGAGCAGTTCTTC. Translation gives CASTFGGEDEQFF.

This chain connects TRBV5-4 to TRBJ2-1; a possible D gene is TRBD2 (6 bases). Germline CDR1 and CDR2: SGHNT and YYREEE (reference sequence). The V and J ends lost 3 bases and 0 bases respectively, with 10 bases between them. This CDR3 region has 15 residues. DNA for the CDR3: TGTGCCAGCAGCTGGGGAGGTTCCTCCTACAATGAGCAGTTCTTC. As protein: CASSWGGSSYNEQFF.

The J gene is TRBJ1-6, the V gene TRBV30; no definite D call. The V end was cut by 4 bases, the J end by 1 base, with 2 bases between. CDR3 length: 12 residues. Germline V gene sequence: CDR1 GTSNPN, CDR2 SVGIG (reference sequence). The CDR3 DNA follows: TGTGCCTGGACTTCCTATAATTCACCCCTCCACTTT. Translated, it gives CAWTSYNSPLHF.

The V and J genes are TRBV18 and TRBJ1-1, with a possible D match to TRBD1 (6 bases). CDR3 length: 16 amino acids. The V end lost 3 bases, the J end lost 5 bases, and 19 bases lay between the germline ends. Germline V CDR1 and CDR2: KGHSH, LQKENI. The CDR3: CASSPQGGGALTEAFF. The CDR3 DNA reads as TGTGCCAGCTCACCTCAGGGAGGGGGGGCTTTGACTGAAGCTTTCTTT. Variable domain in full (rest from reference TRBV18 and TRBJ1-1): NAGVMQNPRHLVRRRGQEARLRCSPMKGHSHVYWYRQLPEEGLKFMVYLQKENIIDESGMPKERFSAEFPKEGPSILRIQQVVRGDSAAYFCASSPQGGGALTEAFFGQGTRLTVV.

The rearrangement uses TRBV6-4 and TRBJ1-2; the D is unclear. Trimming removed 0 bases from V and 8 bases from J, with 13 bases in between. The CDR3 is 14 amino acids. Per germline, CDR1 MRHNA and CDR2 SNTAGT. CDR3 DNA: TGTGCCAGCAGTGACTCGGGAGGGAATGGCGGCTACACCTTC. Protein: CASSDSGGNGGYTF.

The chain joins TRBV3-1 (or the pseudogene TRBV3-2) to TRBJ2-1, with D maybe TRBD2 (5 bases). Germline assignment: CDR1 LGHDT and CDR2 YNNKEL (reference sequence). The V end was cut by 0 bases, the J end by 0 bases, with 6 bases between. This CDR3 contains 15 residues. DNA for the CDR3: TGTGCCAGCAGCCAAGATGAGGGCTCCTACAATGAGCAGTTCTTC. Translating it yields CASSQDEGSYNEQFF.

The chain links TRBV5-1 to TRBJ2-2; tentatively, D is TRBD1 (6 bases). CDR3 length: 16 amino acids. Per germline, CDR1 SGHRS and CDR2 YFSETQ. V lost 4 bases and J 0 bases, leaving 13 bases between the germline ends. The CDR3 loop reads CASSATGSSNTGELFF. The DNA for the CDR3 is TGCGCCAGCAGCGCAACAGGGAGCTCGAACACCGGGGAGCTGTTTTTT.

The CDR3 here is CSAETSGSTDTQYF. In DNA, the CDR3 is TGCAGCGCGGAGACTAGCGGGAGCACAGATACGCAGTATTTT. The gene calls are TRBV29-1 and TRBJ2-3, with TRBD2 matching 10 bases. Trimming took 7 bases from V and 0 from J; bases not matched to a gene: 4. The germline V gene encodes CDR1 SQVTM and CDR2 ANQGSEA. The CDR3 has 14 residues.